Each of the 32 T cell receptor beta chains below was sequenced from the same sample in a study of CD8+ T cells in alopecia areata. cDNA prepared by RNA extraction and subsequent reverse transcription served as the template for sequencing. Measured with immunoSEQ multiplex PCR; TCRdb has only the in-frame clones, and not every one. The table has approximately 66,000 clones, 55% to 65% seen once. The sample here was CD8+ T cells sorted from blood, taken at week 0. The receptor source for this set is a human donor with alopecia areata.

The CDR3 region is CASSLTSGSYEQYF. CDR3 sequence (DNA): TGTGCCAGCAGCCTAACAAGCGGGAGTTACGAGCAGTACTTC. The V gene is TRBV27, the J gene TRBJ2-7, with 8 bases matching TRBD2. After removal of 6 bases from V and 4 bases from J, the junction contained 8 bases not matched to a gene. The CDR3 totals 14 residues. Germline CDR1 MNHEY, CDR2 SMNVEV (reference sequence).

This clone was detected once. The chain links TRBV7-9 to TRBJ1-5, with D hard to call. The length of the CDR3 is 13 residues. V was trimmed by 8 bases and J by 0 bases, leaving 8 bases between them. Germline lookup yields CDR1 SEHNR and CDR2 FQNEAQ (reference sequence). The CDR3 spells CASQSLSNQPQHF. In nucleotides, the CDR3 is TGTGCCAGCCAAAGTCTTAGCAATCAGCCCCAGCATTTT.

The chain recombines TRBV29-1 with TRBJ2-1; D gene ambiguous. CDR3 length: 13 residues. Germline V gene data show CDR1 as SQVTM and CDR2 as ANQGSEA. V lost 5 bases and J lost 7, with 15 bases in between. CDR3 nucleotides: TGCAGCGTTCGGCGCGCGAGTCAGAATGAGCAGTTCTTC. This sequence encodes CSVRRASQNEQFF.

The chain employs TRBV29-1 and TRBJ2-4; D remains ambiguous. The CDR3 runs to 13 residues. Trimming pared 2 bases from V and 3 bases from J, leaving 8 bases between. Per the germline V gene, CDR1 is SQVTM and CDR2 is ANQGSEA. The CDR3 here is CSVEYGGKNIQYF. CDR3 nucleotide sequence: TGCAGCGTTGAATACGGTGGCAAAAACATTCAGTACTTC.

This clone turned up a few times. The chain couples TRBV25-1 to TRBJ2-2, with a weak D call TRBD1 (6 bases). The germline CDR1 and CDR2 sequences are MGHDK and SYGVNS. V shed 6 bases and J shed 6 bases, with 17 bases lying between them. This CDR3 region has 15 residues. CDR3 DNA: TGTGCCAGCAGGTCGGGGCAGGGACATGCCGGGGAGCTGTTTTTT. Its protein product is CASRSGQGHAGELFF.

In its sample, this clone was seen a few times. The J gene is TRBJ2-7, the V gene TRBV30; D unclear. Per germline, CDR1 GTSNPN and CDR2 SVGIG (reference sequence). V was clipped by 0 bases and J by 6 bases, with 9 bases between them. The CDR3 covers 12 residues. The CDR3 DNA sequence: TGTGCCTGGAGTGTGATCGGGTTCGAGCAGTACTTC. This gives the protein CAWSVIGFEQYF.

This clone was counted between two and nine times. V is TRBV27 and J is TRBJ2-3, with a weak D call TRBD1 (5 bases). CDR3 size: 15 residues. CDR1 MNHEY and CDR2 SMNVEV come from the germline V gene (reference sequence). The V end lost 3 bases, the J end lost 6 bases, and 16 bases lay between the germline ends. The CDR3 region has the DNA TGTGCCAGCAGTTTTCAGGGTTCCCTGTTGGATACGCAGTATTTT. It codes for CASSFQGSLLDTQYF.

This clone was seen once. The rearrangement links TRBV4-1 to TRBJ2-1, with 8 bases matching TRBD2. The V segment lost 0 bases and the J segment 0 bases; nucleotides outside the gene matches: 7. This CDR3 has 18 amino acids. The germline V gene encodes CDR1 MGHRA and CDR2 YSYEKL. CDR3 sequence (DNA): TGCGCCAGCAGCCAAGAACCACTAGCGGTCAGCTCCTACAATGAGCAGTTCTTC. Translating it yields CASSQEPLAVSSYNEQFF.

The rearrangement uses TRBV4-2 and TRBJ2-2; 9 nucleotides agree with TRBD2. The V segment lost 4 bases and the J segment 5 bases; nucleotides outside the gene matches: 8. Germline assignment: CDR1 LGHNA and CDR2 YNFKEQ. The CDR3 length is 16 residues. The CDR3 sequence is CASSPILAGGTGELFF. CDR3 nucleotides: TGTGCCAGCAGCCCCATCCTGGCGGGGGGGACCGGGGAGCTGTTTTTT.

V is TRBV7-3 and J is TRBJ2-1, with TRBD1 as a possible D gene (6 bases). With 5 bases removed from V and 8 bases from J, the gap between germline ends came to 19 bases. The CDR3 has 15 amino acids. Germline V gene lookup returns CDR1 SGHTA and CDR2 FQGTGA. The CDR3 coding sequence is TGTGCCAGCAGCCTCTGGGGGCCCTACGGGGATGAGCAGTTCTTC. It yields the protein CASSLWGPYGDEQFF.

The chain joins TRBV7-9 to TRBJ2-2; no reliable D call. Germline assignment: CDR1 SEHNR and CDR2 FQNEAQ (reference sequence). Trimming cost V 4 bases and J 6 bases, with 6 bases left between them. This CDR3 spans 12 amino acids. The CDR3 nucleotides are TGTGCCAGCAGCTACCCATCCGGGGAGCTGTTTTTT. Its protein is CASSYPSGELFF. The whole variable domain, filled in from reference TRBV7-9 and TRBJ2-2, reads DTGVSQNPRHKITKRGQNVTFRCDPISEHNRLYWYRQTLGQGPEFLTYFQNEAQLEKSRLLSDRFSAERPKGSFSTLEIQRTEQGDSAMYLCASSYPSGELFFGEGSRLTVL.

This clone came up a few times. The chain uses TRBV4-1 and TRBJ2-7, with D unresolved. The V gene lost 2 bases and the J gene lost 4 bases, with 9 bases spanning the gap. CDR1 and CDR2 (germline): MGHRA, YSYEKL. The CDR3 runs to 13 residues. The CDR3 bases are TGCGCCAGCAGCCAATCCCCCGGGTACGAGCAGTACTTC. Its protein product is CASSQSPGYEQYF.

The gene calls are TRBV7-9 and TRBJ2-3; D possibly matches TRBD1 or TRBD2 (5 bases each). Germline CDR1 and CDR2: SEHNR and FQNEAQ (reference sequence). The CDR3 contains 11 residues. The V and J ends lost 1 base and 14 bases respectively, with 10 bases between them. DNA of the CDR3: TGTGCCAGCAGCTTAGGGGACCCCGCGTATTTT. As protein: CASSLGDPAYF.

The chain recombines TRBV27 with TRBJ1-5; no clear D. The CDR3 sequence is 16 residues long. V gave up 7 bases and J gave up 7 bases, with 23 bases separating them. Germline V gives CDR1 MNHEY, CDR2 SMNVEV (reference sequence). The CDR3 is CASTPLGSGINQPQHF. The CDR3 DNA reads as TGTGCCAGCACCCCCCTCGGGTCGGGGATTAACCAGCCCCAGCATTTT.

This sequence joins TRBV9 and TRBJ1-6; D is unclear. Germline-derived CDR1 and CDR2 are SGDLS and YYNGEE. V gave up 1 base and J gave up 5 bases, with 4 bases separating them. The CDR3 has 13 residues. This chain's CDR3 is CASSVYDNSPLHF. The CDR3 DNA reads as TGTGCCAGCAGCGTATATGATAATTCACCCCTCCACTTT.

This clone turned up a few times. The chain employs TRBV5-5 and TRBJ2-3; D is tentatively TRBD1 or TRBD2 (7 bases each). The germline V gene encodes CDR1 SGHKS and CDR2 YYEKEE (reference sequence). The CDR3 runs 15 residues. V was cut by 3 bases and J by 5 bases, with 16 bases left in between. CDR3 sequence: CASSSWGRGQDTQYF. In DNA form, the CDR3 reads TGTGCCAGCAGCTCCTGGGGGAGGGGGCAAGATACGCAGTATTTT. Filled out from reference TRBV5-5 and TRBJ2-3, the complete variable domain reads DAGVTQSPTHLIKTRGQQVTLRCSPISGHKSVSWYQQVLGQGPQFIFQYYEKEERGRGNFPDRFSARQFPNYSSELNVNALLLGDSALYLCASSSWGRGQDTQYFGPGTRLTVL.

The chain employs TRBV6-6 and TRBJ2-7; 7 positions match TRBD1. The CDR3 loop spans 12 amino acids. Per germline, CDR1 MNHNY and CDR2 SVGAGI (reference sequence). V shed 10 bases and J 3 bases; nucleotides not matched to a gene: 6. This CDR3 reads CATATGVYEQYF. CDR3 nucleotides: TGTGCCACCGCCACAGGGGTCTACGAGCAGTACTTC.

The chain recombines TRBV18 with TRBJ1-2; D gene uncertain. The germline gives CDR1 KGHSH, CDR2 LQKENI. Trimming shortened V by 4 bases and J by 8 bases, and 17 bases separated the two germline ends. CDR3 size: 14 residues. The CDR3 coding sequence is TGTGCCAGCTCACTCCCTCTACGGAGAGGAGGCTACACCTTC. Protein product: CASSLPLRRGGYTF.

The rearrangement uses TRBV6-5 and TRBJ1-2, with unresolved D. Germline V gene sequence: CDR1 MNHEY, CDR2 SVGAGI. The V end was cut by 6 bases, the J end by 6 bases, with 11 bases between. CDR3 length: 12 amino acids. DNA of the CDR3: TGTGCCAGCAGGACCTCGTGGGATGGCTACACCTTC. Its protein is CASRTSWDGYTF.

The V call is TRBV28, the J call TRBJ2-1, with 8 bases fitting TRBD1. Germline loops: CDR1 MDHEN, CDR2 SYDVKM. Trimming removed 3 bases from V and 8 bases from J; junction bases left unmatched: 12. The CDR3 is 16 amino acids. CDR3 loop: CASSFFLQGAPYEQFF. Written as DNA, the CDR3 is TGTGCCAGCAGTTTTTTTTTGCAGGGGGCGCCTTATGAGCAGTTCTTC.

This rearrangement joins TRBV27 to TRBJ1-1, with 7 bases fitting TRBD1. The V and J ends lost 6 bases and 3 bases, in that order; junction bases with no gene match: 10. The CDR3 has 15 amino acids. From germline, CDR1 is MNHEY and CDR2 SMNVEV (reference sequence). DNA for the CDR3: TGTGCCAGCAGCTCTCCAGGGGGATCGGACACTGAAGCTTTCTTT. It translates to CASSSPGGSDTEAFF.

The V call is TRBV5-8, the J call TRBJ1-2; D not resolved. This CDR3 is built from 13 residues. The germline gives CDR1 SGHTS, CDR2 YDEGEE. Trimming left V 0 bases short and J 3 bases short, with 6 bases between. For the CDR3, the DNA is TGTGCCAGCAGCTTGGTGACGGACTATGGCTACACCTTC. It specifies CASSLVTDYGYTF.

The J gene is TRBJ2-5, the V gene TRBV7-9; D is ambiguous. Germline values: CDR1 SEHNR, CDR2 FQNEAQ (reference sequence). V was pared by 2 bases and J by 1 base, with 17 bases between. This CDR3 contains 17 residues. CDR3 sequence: CASSLRVTLTSQETQYF. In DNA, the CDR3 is TGTGCCAGCAGCTTACGGGTAACCCTGACTTCCCAAGAGACCCAGTACTTC.

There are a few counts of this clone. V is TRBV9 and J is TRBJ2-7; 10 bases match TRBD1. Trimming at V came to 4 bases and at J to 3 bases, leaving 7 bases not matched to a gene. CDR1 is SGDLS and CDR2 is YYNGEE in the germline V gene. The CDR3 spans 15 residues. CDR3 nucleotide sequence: TGTGCCAGCAGCCCGGGACAGGGGATTAACTACGAGCAGTACTTC. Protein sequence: CASSPGQGINYEQYF. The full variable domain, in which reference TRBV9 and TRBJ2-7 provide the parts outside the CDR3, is DSGVTQTPKHLITATGQRVTLRCSPRSGDLSVYWYQQSLDQGLQFLIQYYNGEERAKGNILERFSAQQFPDLHSELNLSSLELGDSALYFCASSPGQGINYEQYFGPGTRLTVT.

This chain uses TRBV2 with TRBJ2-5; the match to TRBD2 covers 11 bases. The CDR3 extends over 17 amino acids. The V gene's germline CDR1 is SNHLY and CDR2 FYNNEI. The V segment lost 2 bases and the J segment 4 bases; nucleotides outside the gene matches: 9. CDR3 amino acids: CASSEPSLAGGLETQYF. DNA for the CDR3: TGTGCCAGCAGTGAACCTTCCCTAGCGGGAGGATTAGAGACCCAGTACTTC.

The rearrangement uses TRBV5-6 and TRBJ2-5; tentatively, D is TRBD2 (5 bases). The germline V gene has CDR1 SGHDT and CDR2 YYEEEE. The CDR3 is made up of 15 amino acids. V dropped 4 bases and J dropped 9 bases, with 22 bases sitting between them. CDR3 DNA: TGTGCCAGCAGCCCTGGGAATCTCGAGTCTAGCTCCCAGTACTTC. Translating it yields CASSPGNLESSSQYF.

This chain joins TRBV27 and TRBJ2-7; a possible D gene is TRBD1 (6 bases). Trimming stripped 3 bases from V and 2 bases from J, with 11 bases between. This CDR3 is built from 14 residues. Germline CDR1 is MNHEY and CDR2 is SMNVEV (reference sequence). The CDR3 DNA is TGTGCCAGCAGTTTGGGGGCTAGGACCTACGAGCAGTACTTC. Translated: CASSLGARTYEQYF.

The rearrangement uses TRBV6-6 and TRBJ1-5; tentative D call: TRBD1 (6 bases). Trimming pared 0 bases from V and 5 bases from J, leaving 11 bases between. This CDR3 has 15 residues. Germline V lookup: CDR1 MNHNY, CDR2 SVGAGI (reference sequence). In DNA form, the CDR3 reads TGTGCCAGCAGTTACTCGACAGGTTCCGATCAGCCCCAGCATTTT. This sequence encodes CASSYSTGSDQPQHF.

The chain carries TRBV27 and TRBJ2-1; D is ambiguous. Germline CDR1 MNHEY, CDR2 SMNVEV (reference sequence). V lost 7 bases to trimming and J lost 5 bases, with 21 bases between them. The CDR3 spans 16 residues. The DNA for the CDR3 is TGTGCCAGCACTACTTCCGGGCCTAGAGATAACAATGAGCAGTTCTTC. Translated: CASTTSGPRDNNEQFF.

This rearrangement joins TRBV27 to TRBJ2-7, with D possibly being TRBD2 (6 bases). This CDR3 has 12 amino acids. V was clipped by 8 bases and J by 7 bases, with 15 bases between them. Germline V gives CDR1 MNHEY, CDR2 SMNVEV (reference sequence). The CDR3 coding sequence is TGTGCCAGCTCCCTCGGGGGATGGGAGCAGTACTTC. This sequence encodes CASSLGGWEQYF.

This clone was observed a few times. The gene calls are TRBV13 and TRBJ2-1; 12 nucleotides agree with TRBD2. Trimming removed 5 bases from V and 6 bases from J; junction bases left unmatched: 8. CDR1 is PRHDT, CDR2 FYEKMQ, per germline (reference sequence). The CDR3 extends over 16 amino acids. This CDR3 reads CASSASTSGRANEQFF. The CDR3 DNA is TGTGCCAGCAGCGCATCGACTAGCGGGAGAGCCAATGAGCAGTTCTTC. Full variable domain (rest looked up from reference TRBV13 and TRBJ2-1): AAGVIQSPRHLIKEKRETATLKCYPIPRHDTVYWYQQGPGQDPQFLISFYEKMQSDKGSIPDRFSAQQFSDYHSELNMSSLELGDSALYFCASSASTSGRANEQFFGPGTRLTVL.

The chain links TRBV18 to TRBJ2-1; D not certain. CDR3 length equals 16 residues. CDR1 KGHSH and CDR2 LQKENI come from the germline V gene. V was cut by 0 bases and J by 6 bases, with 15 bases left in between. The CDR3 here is CASSPPSPLVINEQFF. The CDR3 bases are TGTGCCAGCTCACCACCCAGTCCGCTAGTTATCAATGAGCAGTTCTTC. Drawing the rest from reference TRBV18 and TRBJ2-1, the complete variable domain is NAGVMQNPRHLVRRRGQEARLRCSPMKGHSHVYWYRQLPEEGLKFMVYLQKENIIDESGMPKERFSAEFPKEGPSILRIQQVVRGDSAAYFCASSPPSPLVINEQFFGPGTRLTVL.